The rows below give T cell receptor beta chains drawn from one sample of a study of identical twins. MiXCR, applied by TCRdb to the 5' RACE reads, yields one record per CDR3 protein. The sample records roughly 250,000 distinct CDR3 sequences, approximately 6.8% being singletons. This sample was shared with a second study, whose subject was yellow fever vaccine responses in identical twins.

What was sequenced was CD8+ T cells sorted from blood. Receptor source: a woman aged 18-29 years in good health. The CDR3 runs from the conserved cysteine through the conserved F or W. A D gene is named only where the DNA matches it firmly. Where a row states a size, it is once, few, many or the class of an expanded clone; other rows omit it.

NA,TRBD2,TRBJ2-3,TRBV4-2,TGTGCCAGCAGCCAAGGTTTAGCGGGGTCAGATACGCAGTATTTT,CASSQGLAGSDTQYF
NA,NA,TRBJ1-1,TRBV10-3,TGTGCCATCAGTGAGCCCAGGGTGGGGACTGAAGCTTTCTTT,CAISEPRVGTEAFF
many,NA,TRBJ2-1,TRBV5-5,TGTGCCAGCAGCTGGTACAGGTTGGTTCGCAATGAGCAGTTCTTC,CASSWYRLVRNEQFF
NA,TRBD1,TRBJ2-5,TRBV20-1,TGCAGTGCTAGGGGGACAGGTCAGGGGGAGACCCAGTACTTC,CSARGTGQGETQYF
many,TRBD1,TRBJ2-7,TRBV12-5,TGTGCTAGTGGGCTACAGACCGGACAGGGGAAAACCTACGAGCAGTACTTC,CASGLQTGQGKTYEQYF
many,NA,TRBJ2-5,TRBV29-1,TGCAGCGTTGAAGTGCGCAGGGTGGAAGAGACCCAGTACTTC,CSVEVRRVEETQYF
NA,NA,TRBJ1-4,TRBV12-3/TRBV12-4,TGTGCCAGCATTTTAGAGGGTTTGAGCGGGGAAACTAATGAAAAACTGTTTTTT,CASILEGLSGETNEKLFF
NA,TRBD2,TRBJ2-1,TRBV20-1,TGCAGTGCTTTAGGACTAGCGGGAGAGGTGCAGTTCTTC,CSALGLAGEVQFF
many,NA,TRBJ2-1,TRBV5-1,TGCGCCAGCAGCCCTAGATCCAACAATGAGCAGTTCTTC,CASSPRSNNEQFF
NA,NA,TRBJ2-3,TRBV6-5,TGTGCCAGCAGTTACTCGAAATGGGCGGGTAGCACAGATACGCAGTATTTT,CASSYSKWAGSTDTQYF
few,TRBD2,TRBJ2-1,TRBV19,TGTGCCAGTAGTATGTTTGCGGGAGACCCCTACAATGAGCAGTTCTTC,CASSMFAGDPYNEQFF
NA,NA,TRBJ1-2,TRBV7-2,TGTGCCAGCAGCCACTTATGGGGCTACACCTTC,CASSHLWGYTF
many,NA,TRBJ2-2,TRBV7-6,TGTGCCAGCAGCCCCCTGGGCGGGATTAACACCGGGGAGCTGTTTTTT,CASSPLGGINTGELFF
many,NA,TRBJ1-5,TRBV7-2,TGTGCCAGCAGCTTATATTCTGGTGGGAGCAATCAGCCCCAGCATTTT,CASSLYSGGSNQPQHF
NA,NA,TRBJ2-1,TRBV7-7,TGTGCCAGCAGCTTAGGTATGGCTCAGGGGGAGCAGTTCTTC,CASSLGMAQGEQFF
few,NA,TRBJ1-2,TRBV3-1,TGTGCCAGCAGCCAAGCCAGGGGCGGCTATGGCTACACCTTC,CASSQARGGYGYTF
many,NA,TRBJ2-5,TRBV12-3/TRBV12-4,TGTGCCAGCAGTTTAGAATCAGGCAGCGAGACCCAGTACTTC,CASSLESGSETQYF
many,NA,TRBJ2-5,TRBV7-8,TGTGCCAGCAGCCCAAGACCTGGGGAGACCCAGTACTTC,CASSPRPGETQYF
few,TRBD1,TRBJ2-7,TRBV20-1,TGCAGTGCTAGATTCGGCGGACAGGGGGCAATAGAGCAGTACTTC,CSARFGGQGAIEQYF
NA,TRBD1,TRBJ2-2,TRBV6-5,TGTGCCAGCAGTTGGACAGGGGCGAACACCGGGGAGCTGTTTTTT,CASSWTGANTGELFF
NA,TRBD2,TRBJ2-1,TRBV27,TGTGCCAGCAGTCAAAAAGCGGGAGGGCCACACAATGAGCAGTTCTTC,CASSQKAGGPHNEQFF
many,TRBD1,TRBJ2-3,TRBV7-7,TGTGCCAGCAGCTCGGGACAGCCAAACTCCATCACAGATACGCAGTATTTT,CASSSGQPNSITDTQYF
NA,NA,TRBJ1-5,TRBV6-5,TGTGCCAGCAGTTACTCGGCAGGGCTTCAGCCCCAGCATTTT,CASSYSAGLQPQHF
many,NA,TRBJ1-1,TRBV12-3/TRBV12-4,TGTGCCAGCAGTTGGAACACTGAAGCTTTCTTT,CASSWNTEAFF
NA,NA,TRBJ1-3,TRBV28,TGTGCCAGCAGCGTCTGGAGCTCTGGAAACACCATATATTTT,CASSVWSSGNTIYF
many,NA,TRBJ2-7,TRBV27,TGTGCCAGCAGTTTTAATGGCAAACCCTACGAGCAGTACTTC,CASSFNGKPYEQYF
many,TRBD2,TRBJ2-1,TRBV12-3/TRBV12-4,TGTGCCAGCACCACTAGCGGGGGGCCCTCTTGGGAGCAGTTCTTC,CASTTSGGPSWEQFF
many,TRBD2,TRBJ2-4,TRBV11-2,TGTGCCAGCAGCTTAGCCCAAACTAGCGCGAAAAACATTCAGTACTTC,CASSLAQTSAKNIQYF
many,TRBD1,TRBJ1-1,TRBV10-2,TGCGCCAGCAGTGAGAGGACAGGGAGAAACACTGAAGCTTTCTTT,CASSERTGRNTEAFF
few,NA,TRBJ2-7,TRBV4-1,TGCGCCAGCAGCCAAAAAGGACCGGGGGCGGTCTACGAGCAGTACTTC,CASSQKGPGAVYEQYF
NA,NA,TRBJ2-7,TRBV27,TGTGCCAGCAGTTTATTTGCGGGGGCAGCTATCTACGAGCAGTACTTC,CASSLFAGAAIYEQYF
few,NA,TRBJ2-1,TRBV7-8,TGTGCCAGCAGCTTAATGGTACTAGCAAAAAGCTCCTACAATGAGCAGTTCTTC,CASSLMVLAKSSYNEQFF
many,TRBD2,TRBJ2-5,TRBV20-1,TGCAGTGCTGATCTAGCGGAGTCCCAAGAGACCCAGTACTTC,CSADLAESQETQYF
few,NA,TRBJ2-7,TRBV7-6,TGTGCCAGCAGCTTGGCGGGACCCCTGGAAGAGCAGTACTTC,CASSLAGPLEEQYF
NA,NA,TRBJ2-7,TRBV11-2,TGTGCCAGCAGCTTAGAACAGCCTAACTCCTACGAGCAGTACTTC,CASSLEQPNSYEQYF
NA,NA,TRBJ2-5,TRBV12-3/TRBV12-4,TGTGCCAAAACAGGGCGGGCCGTGGGGGAAGAGACCCAGTACTTC,CAKTGRAVGEETQYF
NA,TRBD1,TRBJ1-4,TRBV27,TGTGCCAGCAGTTCCGGACAGGGAGGGATTGAAAAACTGTTTTTT,CASSSGQGGIEKLFF
NA,NA,TRBJ1-1,TRBV4-1,TGCGCCAGCAGCCAAAACCCCTCCGACAGGACTGAAGCTTTCTTT,CASSQNPSDRTEAFF
few,TRBD2,TRBJ2-7,TRBV9,TGTGCCAGCAGCCCCAGACTAGCGGCCTCCTACGAGCAGTACTTC,CASSPRLAASYEQYF
NA,NA,TRBJ1-1,TRBV5-6,TGTGCCAGCAGCTTCCCAGGGGAAGTCACTGAAGCTTTCTTT,CASSFPGEVTEAFF
many,TRBD1,TRBJ1-1,TRBV20-1,TGCAGTGCTAGTAGGACAGGGGGTATCAACACTGAAGCTTTCTTT,CSASRTGGINTEAFF
NA,TRBD1,TRBJ2-5,TRBV5-5,TGTGCCAGCAGCTTGGGTGACAGGGGGCCGGGACAAGAGACCCAGTACTTC,CASSLGDRGPGQETQYF